This TCR beta chain was identified in a study of shared clonotypes between healthy human individuals. Profiling relied on immunoSEQ multiplex PCR, and the TCRdb table lists in-frame clones only, not all of them. The sample consists of over 850,000 clones, about 84% of them appearing once. CDR3 size: 14 residues. Trimming took 2 bases from V and 0 from J, leaving 6 bases between them. Germline V CDR1 and CDR2: SGHNT, YENEEA. V usage is TRBV11-3 and J usage is TRBJ2-3; no clear D. The sequence was obtained from a man aged 18 to 30 in good health. Some clones in this sample may be carry-over from other donors' samples. The sequenced sample consisted of memory CD4+ T cells from PBMCs. The subset here: CD45RA-negative fraction. The CDR3 bases are TGTGCCAGCAGCTTAAGCAGAAGCACAGATACGCAGTATTTT. It translates to CASSLSRSTDTQYF.